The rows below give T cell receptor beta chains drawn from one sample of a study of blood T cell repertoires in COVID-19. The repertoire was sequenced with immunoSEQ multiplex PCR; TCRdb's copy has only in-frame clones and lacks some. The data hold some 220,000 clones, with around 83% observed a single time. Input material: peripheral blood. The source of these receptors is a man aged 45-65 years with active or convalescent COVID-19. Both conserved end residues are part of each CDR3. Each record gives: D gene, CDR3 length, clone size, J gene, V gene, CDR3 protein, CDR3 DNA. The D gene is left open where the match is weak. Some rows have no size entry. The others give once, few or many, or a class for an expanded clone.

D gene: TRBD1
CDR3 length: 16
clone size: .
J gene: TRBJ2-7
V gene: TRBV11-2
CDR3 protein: CASSLEGTGGFYEQYF
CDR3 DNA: TGTGCCAGCAGCTTAGAAGGGACAGGGGGCTTCTACGAGCAGTACTTC

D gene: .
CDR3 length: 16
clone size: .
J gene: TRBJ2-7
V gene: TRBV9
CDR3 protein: CASSSPAKRVGAEQYF
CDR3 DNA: TGTGCCAGCAGCTCTCCTGCCAAGCGGGTCGGAGCCGAGCAGTACTTC

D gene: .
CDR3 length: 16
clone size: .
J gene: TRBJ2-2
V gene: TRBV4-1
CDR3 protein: CASSQPGREPTGELFF
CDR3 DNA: TGCGCCAGCAGCCAACCGGGAAGGGAGCCCACCGGGGAGCTGTTTTTT

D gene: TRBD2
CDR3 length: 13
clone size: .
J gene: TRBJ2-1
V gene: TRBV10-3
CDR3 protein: CAIDGGAPGEQFF
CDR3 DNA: TGTGCCATCGACGGGGGGGCCCCTGGTGAGCAGTTCTTC

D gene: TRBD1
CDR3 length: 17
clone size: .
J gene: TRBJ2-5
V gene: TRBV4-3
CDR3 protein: CASSRTSGTGYQETQYF
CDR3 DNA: TGCGCCAGCAGCCGTACCTCCGGGACAGGGTACCAAGAGACCCAGTACTTC

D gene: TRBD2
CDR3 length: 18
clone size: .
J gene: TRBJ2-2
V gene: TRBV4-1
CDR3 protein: CASSQEGVAGGRTGELFF
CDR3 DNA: TGCGCCAGCAGCCAAGAAGGGGTAGCGGGAGGGAGAACCGGGGAGCTGTTTTTT

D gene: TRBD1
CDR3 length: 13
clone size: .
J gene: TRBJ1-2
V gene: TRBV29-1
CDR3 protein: CSGGQGGGGGYTF
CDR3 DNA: TGCAGCGGCGGACAGGGAGGAGGAGGCGGCTACACCTTC

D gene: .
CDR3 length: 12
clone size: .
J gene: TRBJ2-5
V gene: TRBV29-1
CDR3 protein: CSVWVRSETQYF
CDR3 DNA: TGCAGCGTTTGGGTGAGGTCCGAGACCCAGTACTTC

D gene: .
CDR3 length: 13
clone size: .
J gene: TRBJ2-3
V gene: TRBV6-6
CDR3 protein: CASTHYSGDTQYF
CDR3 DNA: TGTGCCAGCACCCATTACTCGGGAGATACGCAGTATTTT

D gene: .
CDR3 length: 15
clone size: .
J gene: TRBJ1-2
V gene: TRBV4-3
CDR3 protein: CASSQVDQGGYGYTF
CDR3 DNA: TGCGCCAGCAGCCAAGTAGACCAGGGCGGCTATGGCTACACCTTC

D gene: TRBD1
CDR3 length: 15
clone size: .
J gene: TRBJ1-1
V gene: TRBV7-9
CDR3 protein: CASSLQTGGRTEAFF
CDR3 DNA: TGTGCCAGCAGCTTACAGACAGGGGGCCGGACTGAAGCTTTCTTT

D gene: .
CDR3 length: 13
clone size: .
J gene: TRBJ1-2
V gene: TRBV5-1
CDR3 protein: CASTGASNYGYTF
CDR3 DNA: TGCGCCAGCACAGGGGCCTCAAACTATGGCTACACCTTC

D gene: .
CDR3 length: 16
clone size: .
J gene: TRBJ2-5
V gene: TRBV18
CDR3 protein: CASSPPGGTYQETQYF
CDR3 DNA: TGTGCCAGCTCACCACCGGGCGGGACCTACCAAGAGACCCAGTACTTC

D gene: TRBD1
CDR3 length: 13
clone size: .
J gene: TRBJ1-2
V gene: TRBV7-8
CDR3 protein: CASSQQGFYGYTF
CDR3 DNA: TGTGCCAGCAGTCAACAGGGGTTCTATGGCTACACCTTC

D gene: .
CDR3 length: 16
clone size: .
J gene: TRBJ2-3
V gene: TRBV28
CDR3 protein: CASIPRRASPLRTQYF
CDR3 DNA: TGTGCCAGCATCCCCCGGCGGGCCAGCCCTTTACGTACGCAGTATTTT

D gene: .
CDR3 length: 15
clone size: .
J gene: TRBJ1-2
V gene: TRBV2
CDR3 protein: CASSEIGRERGGYTF
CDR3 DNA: TGTGCCAGCAGTGAAATTGGCAGGGAAAGAGGTGGCTACACCTTC

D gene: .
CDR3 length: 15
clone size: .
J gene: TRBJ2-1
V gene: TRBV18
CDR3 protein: CASSPPTGRYNEQFF
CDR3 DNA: TGTGCCAGCTCACCACCTACAGGGAGATACAATGAGCAGTTCTTC

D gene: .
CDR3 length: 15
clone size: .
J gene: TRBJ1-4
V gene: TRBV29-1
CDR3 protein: CSVEDSVATNEKLFF
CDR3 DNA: TGCAGCGTTGAAGACAGTGTGGCAACTAATGAAAAACTGTTTTTT

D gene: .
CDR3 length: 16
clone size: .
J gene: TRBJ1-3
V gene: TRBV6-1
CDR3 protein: CASSEVWGARGNTIYF
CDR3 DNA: TGTGCCAGCAGTGAAGTTTGGGGCGCAAGAGGAAACACCATATATTTT

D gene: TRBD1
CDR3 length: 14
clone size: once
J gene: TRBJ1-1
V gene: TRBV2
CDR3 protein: CASSYRGMNTEAFF
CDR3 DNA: TGTGCCAGCAGTTACAGGGGCATGAACACTGAAGCTTTCTTT